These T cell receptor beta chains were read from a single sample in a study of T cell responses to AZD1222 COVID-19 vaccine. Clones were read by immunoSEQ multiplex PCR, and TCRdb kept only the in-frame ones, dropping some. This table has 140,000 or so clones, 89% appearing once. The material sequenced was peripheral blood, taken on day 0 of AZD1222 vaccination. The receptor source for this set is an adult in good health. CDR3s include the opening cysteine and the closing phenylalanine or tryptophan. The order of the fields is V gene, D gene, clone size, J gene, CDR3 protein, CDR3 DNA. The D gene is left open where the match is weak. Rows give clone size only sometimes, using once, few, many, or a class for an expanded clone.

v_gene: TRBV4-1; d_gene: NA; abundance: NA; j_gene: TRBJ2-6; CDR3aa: CASSQETRTLSGANVLTF; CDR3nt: TGCGCCAGCAGCCAAGAAACTCGAACCCTCTCTGGGGCCAACGTCCTGACTTTC
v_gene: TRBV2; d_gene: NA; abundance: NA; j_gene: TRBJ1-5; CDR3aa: CANSEDKLSNQPQHF; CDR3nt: TGTGCCAACAGTGAAGACAAACTTAGCAATCAGCCCCAGCATTTT
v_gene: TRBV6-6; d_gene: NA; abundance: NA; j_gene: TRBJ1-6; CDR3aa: CASRTSGEASPLHF; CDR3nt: TGTGCCAGCAGAACTAGTGGGGAGGCCTCACCCCTCCACTTT
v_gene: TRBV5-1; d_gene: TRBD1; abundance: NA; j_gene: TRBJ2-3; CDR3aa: CASSPGTGSTDTQYF; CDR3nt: TGCGCCAGCAGCCCAGGGACAGGTAGCACAGATACGCAGTATTTT
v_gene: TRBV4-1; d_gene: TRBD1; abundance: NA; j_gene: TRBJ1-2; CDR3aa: CASSLIPTGGFGYTF; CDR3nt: TGCGCCAGCAGCCTCATCCCTACAGGGGGCTTTGGCTACACCTTC
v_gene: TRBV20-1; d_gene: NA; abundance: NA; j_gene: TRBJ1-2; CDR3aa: CSAALRAYNTF; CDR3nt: TGCAGTGCTGCCCTTAGGGCTTACAACACCTTC
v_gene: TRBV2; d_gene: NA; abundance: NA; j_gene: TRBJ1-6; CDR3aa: CASSDRPFGGSPLHF; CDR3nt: TGTGCCAGCAGTGACAGGCCTTTCGGGGGTTCACCCCTCCACTTT
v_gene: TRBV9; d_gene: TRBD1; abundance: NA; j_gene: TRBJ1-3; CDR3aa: CASSAFGQVSGNTIYF; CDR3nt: TGTGCCAGCAGCGCCTTCGGACAGGTCTCTGGAAACACCATATATTTT
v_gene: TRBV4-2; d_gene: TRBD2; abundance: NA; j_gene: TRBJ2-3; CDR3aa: CASSQIAGGLVDTQYF; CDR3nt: TGTGCCAGCAGCCAAATAGCGGGGGGGCTTGTAGATACGCAGTATTTT
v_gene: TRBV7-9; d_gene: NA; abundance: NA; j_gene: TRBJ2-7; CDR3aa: CASSLDQTYEQYF; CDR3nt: TGTGCCAGCAGCTTAGACCAGACCTACGAGCAGTACTTC
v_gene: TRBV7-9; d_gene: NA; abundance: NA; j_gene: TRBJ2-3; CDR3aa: CASSQPHPLRSTDTQYF; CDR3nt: TGTGCCAGCAGCCAACCCCACCCCTTGAGGAGCACAGATACGCAGTATTTT
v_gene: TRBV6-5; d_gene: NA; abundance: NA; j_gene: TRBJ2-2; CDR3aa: CASSYHSITGELFF; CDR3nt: TGTGCCAGCAGTTACCACAGCATCACCGGGGAGCTGTTTTTT
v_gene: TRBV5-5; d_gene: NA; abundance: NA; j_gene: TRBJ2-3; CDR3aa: CASSLSSNSDTQYF; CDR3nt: TGTGCCAGCAGCTTAAGTTCTAATTCCGATACGCAGTATTTT
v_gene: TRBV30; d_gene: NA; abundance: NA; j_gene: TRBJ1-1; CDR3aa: CAWSGVLNTEAFF; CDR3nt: TGTGCCTGGAGTGGGGTCTTGAACACTGAAGCTTTCTTT
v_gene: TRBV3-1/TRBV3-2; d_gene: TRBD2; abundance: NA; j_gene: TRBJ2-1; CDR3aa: CASSLSTSGRRPLSYNEQFF; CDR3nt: TGTGCCAGCAGCCTGTCGACTAGCGGGAGAAGGCCCCTCTCCTACAATGAGCAGTTCTTC
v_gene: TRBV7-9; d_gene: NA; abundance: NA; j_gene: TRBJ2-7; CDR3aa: CASSSEAGNYEQYF; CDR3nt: TGTGCCAGCAGCTCAGAGGCAGGGAACTACGAGCAGTACTTC
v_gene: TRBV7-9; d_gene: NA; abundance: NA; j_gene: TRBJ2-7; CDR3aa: CAIGPPRDEQYF; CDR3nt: TGTGCCATCGGACCCCCGCGGGACGAGCAGTACTTC
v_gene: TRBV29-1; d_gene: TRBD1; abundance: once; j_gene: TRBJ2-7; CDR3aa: CSVEVAAGGTYEQYF; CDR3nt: TGCAGCGTTGAAGTGGCGGCAGGGGGAACCTACGAGCAGTACTTC
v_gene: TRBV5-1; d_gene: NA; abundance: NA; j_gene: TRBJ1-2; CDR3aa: CASSLDPNYGYTF; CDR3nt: TGCGCCAGCAGCTTGGATCCGAACTATGGCTACACCTTC
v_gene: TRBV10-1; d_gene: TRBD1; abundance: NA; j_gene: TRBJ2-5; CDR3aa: CASSEGDRPQETQYF; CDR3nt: TGCGCCAGCAGTGAGGGGGACAGGCCGCAAGAGACCCAGTACTTC
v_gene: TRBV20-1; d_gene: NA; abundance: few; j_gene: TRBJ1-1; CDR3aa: CSVSGGLDTEAFF; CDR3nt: TGCAGTGTTAGTGGGGGGCTGGACACTGAAGCTTTCTTT
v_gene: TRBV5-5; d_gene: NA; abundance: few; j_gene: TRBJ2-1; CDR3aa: CASSLRGYTGQRDEQFF; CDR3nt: TGTGCCAGCAGCTTGAGGGGCTATACAGGACAACGAGATGAGCAGTTCTTC
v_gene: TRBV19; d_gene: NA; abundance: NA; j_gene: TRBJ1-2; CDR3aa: CASSTKTGPFYGYTF; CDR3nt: TGTGCCAGTAGTACGAAGACAGGACCTTTCTATGGCTACACCTTC
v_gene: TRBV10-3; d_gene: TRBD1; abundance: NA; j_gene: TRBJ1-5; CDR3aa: CAISVQGGNQPQHF; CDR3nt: TGTGCCATCAGTGTTCAGGGGGGCAATCAGCCCCAGCATTTT
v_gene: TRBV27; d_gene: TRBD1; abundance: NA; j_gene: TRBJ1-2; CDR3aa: CASSLQPGQGARGYTF; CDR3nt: TGTGCCAGCAGTTTACAACCGGGACAGGGGGCGCGTGGCTACACCTTC
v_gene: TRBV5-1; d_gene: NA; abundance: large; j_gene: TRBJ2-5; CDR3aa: CASSLGQATETQYF; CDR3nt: TGCGCCAGCAGCTTGGGACAGGCGACAGAGACCCAGTACTTC
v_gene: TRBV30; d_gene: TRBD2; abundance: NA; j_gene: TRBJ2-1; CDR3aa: CAWSVRLTSGRNNEQFF; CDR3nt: TGTGCCTGGAGTGTAAGGTTGACTAGCGGGAGGAACAATGAGCAGTTCTTC
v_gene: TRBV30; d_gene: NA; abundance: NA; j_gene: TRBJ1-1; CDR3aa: CAWRLTGRRTEAFF; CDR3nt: TGTGCCTGGAGATTAACAGGGAGACGGACTGAAGCTTTCTTT
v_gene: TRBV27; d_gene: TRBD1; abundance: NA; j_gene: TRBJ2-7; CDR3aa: CASSPNRGIYEQYF; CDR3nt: TGTGCCAGCAGTCCAAACAGGGGAATCTACGAGCAGTACTTC
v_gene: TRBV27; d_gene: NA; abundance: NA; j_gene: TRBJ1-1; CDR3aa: CASSLSRVNTEAFF; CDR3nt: TGTGCCAGCAGTTTAAGCAGGGTGAACACTGAAGCTTTCTTT
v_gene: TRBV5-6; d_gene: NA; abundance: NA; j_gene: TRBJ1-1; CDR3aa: CASSLAGGRTTEAFF; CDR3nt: TGTGCCAGCAGCTTGGCGGGCGGGCGGACGACTGAAGCTTTCTTT
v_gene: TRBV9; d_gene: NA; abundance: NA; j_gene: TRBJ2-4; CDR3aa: CASSTGGGKNIQYF; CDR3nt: TGTGCCAGCAGCACAGGTGGGGGCAAAAACATTCAGTACTTC
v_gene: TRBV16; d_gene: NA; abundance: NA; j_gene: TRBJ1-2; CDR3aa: CASSQSELNYGYTF; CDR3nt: TGTGCCAGCAGCCAATCCGAGCTTAACTATGGCTACACCTTC
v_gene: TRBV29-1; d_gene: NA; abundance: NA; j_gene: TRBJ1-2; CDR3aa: CSVVGLAGYTF; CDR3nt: TGCAGCGTTGTAGGTCTCGCTGGCTACACCTTC
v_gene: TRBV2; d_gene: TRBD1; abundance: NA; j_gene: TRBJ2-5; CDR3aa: CASSDEDRVKYF; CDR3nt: TGTGCCAGCAGTGATGAGGACAGGGTCAAGTACTTC
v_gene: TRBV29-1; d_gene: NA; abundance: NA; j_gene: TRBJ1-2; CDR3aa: CSVASGFNYGYTF; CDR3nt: TGCAGCGTTGCGTCCGGATTTAACTATGGCTACACCTTC
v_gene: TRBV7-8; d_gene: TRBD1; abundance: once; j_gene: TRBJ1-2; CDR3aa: CASSLMDRDNGYTF; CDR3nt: TGTGCCAGCAGCTTAATGGACAGGGACAATGGCTACACCTTC
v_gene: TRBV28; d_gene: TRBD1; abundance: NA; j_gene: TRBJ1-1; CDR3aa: CASSQTGITEAFF; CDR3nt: TGTGCCAGCAGTCAGACAGGGATCACTGAAGCTTTCTTT
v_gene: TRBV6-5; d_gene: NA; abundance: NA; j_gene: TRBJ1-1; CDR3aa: CASSYASSPRGEAFF; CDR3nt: TGTGCCAGCAGTTACGCGTCATCTCCTCGAGGTGAAGCTTTCTTT
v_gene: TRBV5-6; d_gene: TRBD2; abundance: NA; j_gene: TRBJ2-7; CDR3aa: CASSTGLAIYEQYF; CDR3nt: TGTGCCAGCAGCACGGGACTAGCAATCTACGAGCAGTACTTC
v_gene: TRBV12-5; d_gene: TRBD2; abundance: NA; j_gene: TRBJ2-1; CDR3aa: CASGLVRGLLPSGGSRYNEQFF; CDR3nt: TGTGCTAGTGGTTTGGTACGGGGATTGTTACCTAGCGGGGGCTCCCGCTACAATGAGCAGTTCTTC
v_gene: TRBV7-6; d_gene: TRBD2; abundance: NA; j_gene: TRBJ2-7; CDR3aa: CASSLKLGLAGNEQYF; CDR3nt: TGTGCCAGCAGCTTAAAGTTAGGGCTAGCGGGCAACGAGCAGTACTTC
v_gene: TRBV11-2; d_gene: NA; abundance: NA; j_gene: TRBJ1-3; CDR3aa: CASRPGPRVGNTIYF; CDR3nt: TGTGCCAGCAGACCAGGCCCACGGGTTGGAAACACCATATATTTT
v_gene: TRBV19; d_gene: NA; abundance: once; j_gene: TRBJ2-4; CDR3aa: CASSIVGPVKNIQYF; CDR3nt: TGTGCCAGTAGTATAGTAGGGCCGGTCAAAAACATTCAGTACTTC
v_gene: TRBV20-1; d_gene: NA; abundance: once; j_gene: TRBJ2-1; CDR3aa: CSASLEGGEQFF; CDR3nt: TGCAGTGCTAGTTTGGAGGGCGGGGAGCAGTTCTTC
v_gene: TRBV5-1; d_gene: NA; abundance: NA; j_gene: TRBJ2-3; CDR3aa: CASRDNPSTDTQYF; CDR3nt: TGCGCCAGCAGAGACAACCCGAGCACAGATACGCAGTATTTT
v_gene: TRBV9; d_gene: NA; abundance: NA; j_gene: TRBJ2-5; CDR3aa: CASSVDVGGGETQYF; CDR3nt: TGTGCCAGCAGCGTAGATGTGGGGGGCGGAGAGACCCAGTACTTC
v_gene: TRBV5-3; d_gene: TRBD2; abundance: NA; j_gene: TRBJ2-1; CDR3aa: CARTATTSPPTRRYNEQFF; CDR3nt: TGTGCCAGAACGGCCACGACTAGCCCCCCAACGCGGCGTTACAATGAGCAGTTCTTC
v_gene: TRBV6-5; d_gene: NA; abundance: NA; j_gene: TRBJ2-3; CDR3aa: CASSYGLGLAWDTQYF; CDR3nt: TGTGCCAGCAGTTATGGTCTAGGCTTAGCCTGGGATACGCAGTATTTT
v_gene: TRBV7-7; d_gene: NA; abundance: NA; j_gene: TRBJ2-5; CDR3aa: CASSRGGREQETQYF; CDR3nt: TGTGCTAGCAGCCGCGGAGGACGGGAGCAAGAGACCCAGTACTTC
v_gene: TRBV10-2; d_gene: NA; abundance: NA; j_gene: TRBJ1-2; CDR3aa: CASSESLRAWGYTF; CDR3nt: TGCGCCAGCAGTGAGTCGCTCAGGGCTTGGGGCTACACCTTC
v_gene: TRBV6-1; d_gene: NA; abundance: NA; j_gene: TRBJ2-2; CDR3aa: CASSDSWGRTGELFF; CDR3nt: TGTGCCAGCAGTGATTCCTGGGGGCGGACCGGGGAGCTGTTTTTT
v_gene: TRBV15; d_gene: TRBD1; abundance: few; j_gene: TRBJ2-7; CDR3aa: CATSRARGINEQYF; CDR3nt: TGTGCCACCAGTAGGGCCAGGGGGATCAACGAGCAGTACTTC
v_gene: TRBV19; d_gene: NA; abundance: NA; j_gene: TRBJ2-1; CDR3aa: CASSRDPRGGPDEQFF; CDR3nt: TGTGCCAGTAGTAGGGATCCTAGGGGGGGCCCGGATGAGCAGTTCTTC
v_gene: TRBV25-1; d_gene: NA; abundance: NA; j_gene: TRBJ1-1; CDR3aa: CASSVSTEAFF; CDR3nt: TGTGCCAGCAGTGTCAGTACCGAAGCTTTCTTT